Each of the 31 T cell receptor beta chains below was sequenced from the same sample in a study of shared clonotypes between healthy human individuals. Data came from immunoSEQ multiplex PCR; TCRdb stores just in-frame clones and leaves some out. Altogether 1.4 million or so clones are present, around 98.5% being singletons, with the ten largest covering 0.36%. Sequenced material: naive CD4+ T cells sorted from blood. Indicated subset: CD45RA+ positively selected. The receptors originated from a man aged 30 to 45 in good health.

The chain has TRBV6-4 and TRBJ2-7; no definite D call. This CDR3 is built from 14 residues. Germline V lookup: CDR1 MRHNA, CDR2 SNTAGT. The ends were cut back, 4 bases at V and 2 bases at J, with 12 bases in the middle. CDR3 amino acids: CASSGPDTTYEQYF. Written as DNA, the CDR3 is TGTGCCAGCAGTGGCCCTGACACGACCTACGAGCAGTACTTC.

This chain connects TRBV28 to TRBJ2-7, with 10 bases identical to TRBD2. This CDR3 is built from 14 residues. V shed 8 bases and J 1 base; nucleotides not matched to a gene: 5. CDR1 is MDHEN and CDR2 is SYDVKM in the germline V gene. CDR3: CASGLSGRSYEQYF. DNA for the CDR3: TGTGCCAGCGGACTTAGCGGGAGGTCCTACGAGCAGTACTTC.

This chain connects TRBV28 to TRBJ2-3; 8 nucleotides line up with TRBD1. Trimming cost V 6 bases and J 2 bases; bases outside gene matches: 1. The germline V gene encodes CDR1 MDHEN and CDR2 SYDVKM. The CDR3 length is 13 residues. The CDR3 DNA is TGTGCCAGCAGGACAGGGGCCACAGATACGCAGTATTTT. Amino acid sequence: CASRTGATDTQYF. The full variable domain, completed using reference TRBV28 and TRBJ2-3, is DVKVTQSSRYLVKRTGEKVFLECVQDMDHENMFWYRQDPGLGLRLIYFSYDVKMKEKGDIPEGYSVSREKKERFSLILESASTNQTSMYLCASRTGATDTQYFGPGTRLTVL.

The genes are TRBV5-1 and TRBJ2-7, with 13 bases that match TRBD2. V lost 4 bases and J lost 0; bases outside the gene matches: 10. CDR3 length: 18 amino acids. Germline V gene sequence: CDR1 SGHRS, CDR2 YFSETQ. CDR3 sequence reads: CASSTSGGDGRTSYEQYF. In nucleotides, the CDR3 is TGCGCCAGCAGCACTAGCGGGGGGGACGGGAGGACCTCCTACGAGCAGTACTTC.

The genes are TRBV5-5 and TRBJ2-5, with D perhaps TRBD2 (6 bases). Per the germline V gene, CDR1 is SGHKS and CDR2 is YYEKEE (reference sequence). This CDR3 spans 14 amino acids. The ends were cut back, 1 base at V and 3 bases at J, with 10 bases in the middle. The DNA for the CDR3 is TGTGCCAGCAGCTTGCGGGGGAACGAAGAGACCCAGTACTTC. Its translation is CASSLRGNEETQYF.

The V and J genes are TRBV18 and TRBJ2-1; the match to TRBD2 covers 12 bases. Unmatched junction bases numbered 5, after V lost 3 bases and J lost 8 bases. Germline V gene sequence: CDR1 KGHSH, CDR2 LQKENI. The CDR3 is 15 amino acids. DNA of the CDR3: TGTGCCAGCTCACCCCTAGCGGGAGGGTATCATGAGCAGTTCTTC. Residues: CASSPLAGGYHEQFF.

V usage is TRBV7-8 and J usage is TRBJ2-1; D gene uncertain. V was pared by 0 bases and J by 9 bases, with 15 bases between. From germline, CDR1 is SGHVS and CDR2 FQNEAQ. CDR3 length: 15 amino acids. The CDR3 spells CASSLALYASAEQFF. The CDR3 DNA is TGTGCCAGCAGCTTAGCGCTTTACGCATCGGCTGAGCAGTTCTTC.

The chain employs TRBV18 and TRBJ2-2; the match to TRBD1 covers 8 bases. CDR1 and CDR2 from the germline V gene are KGHSH and LQKENI. The CDR3 covers 15 residues. V dropped 3 bases and J dropped 6; count of bases not matched to a gene: 6. The CDR3 sequence: CASSPIADRAGELFF. CDR3 DNA sequence: TGTGCCAGCTCACCGATCGCGGACAGGGCCGGGGAGCTGTTTTTT.

The V and J genes are TRBV5-1 and TRBJ1-5; maybe TRBD1 (6 bases). Germline V gene lookup returns CDR1 SGHRS and CDR2 YFSETQ. The CDR3 length is 14 residues. The ends were cut back, 3 bases at V and 8 bases at J, with 15 bases in the middle. The CDR3: CASSSQGSGEPQHF. CDR3 nucleotide sequence: TGCGCCAGCAGCTCACAGGGTTCCGGGGAGCCCCAGCATTTT. The full variable domain, its missing parts supplied by reference TRBV5-1 and TRBJ1-5, is KAGVTQTPRYLIKTRGQQVTLSCSPISGHRSVSWYQQTPGQGLQFLFEYFSETQRNKGNFPGRFSGRQFSNSRSEMNVSTLELGDSALYLCASSSQGSGEPQHFGDGTRLSIL.

This chain joins TRBV15 and TRBJ2-3, with a tentative D call TRBD2 (6 bases). Germline-derived CDR1 and CDR2 are LNHNV and YYDKDF (reference sequence). CDR3 length: 15 amino acids. V was cut by 5 bases and J by 5 bases, with 17 bases left in between. Here the CDR3 reads CATSPWNGRGDTQYF. The CDR3 region has the DNA TGTGCCACCAGCCCCTGGAACGGGAGAGGAGATACGCAGTATTTT.

The V call is TRBV28, the J call TRBJ2-7; D is uncertain. The CDR3 is 12 amino acids. V lost 7 bases and J 6 bases, leaving 13 bases between the germline ends. Germline CDR1 reads MDHEN; CDR2 reads SYDVKM. In DNA, the CDR3 is TGTGCCAGCAAGGTACTATTGGGCGAGCAGTACTTC. This codes for CASKVLLGEQYF.

This rearrangement joins TRBV11-2 to TRBJ2-1; 7 nucleotides agree with TRBD2. The CDR3 sequence is 16 residues long. From germline, CDR1 is SGHAT and CDR2 FQNNGV. Unmatched junction bases numbered 5, after V lost 1 base and J lost 2 bases. The CDR3 DNA reads TGTGCCAGCAGCTTAGTTCGTGGGAGGGCCTACAATGAGCAGTTCTTC. It codes for CASSLVRGRAYNEQFF. Together with reference TRBV11-2 and TRBJ2-1, the CDR3 gives the full variable domain: EAGVAQSPRYKIIEKRQSVAFWCNPISGHATLYWYQQILGQGPKLLIQFQNNGVVDDSQLPKDRFSAERLKGVDSTLKIQPAKLEDSAVYLCASSLVRGRAYNEQFFGPGTRLTVL.

This chain joins TRBV5-1 and TRBJ2-3, with 15 bases identical to TRBD2. Germline-derived CDR1 and CDR2 are SGHRS and YFSETQ. With V trimmed by 3 bases and J by 3 bases, 8 bases remained unmatched. The CDR3 has 18 amino acids. The CDR3 protein is CASSSGLAGGKTTDTQYF. The CDR3 DNA reads as TGCGCCAGCAGCTCAGGACTAGCGGGAGGGAAAACGACAGATACGCAGTATTTT. Full variable domain (rest looked up from reference TRBV5-1 and TRBJ2-3): KAGVTQTPRYLIKTRGQQVTLSCSPISGHRSVSWYQQTPGQGLQFLFEYFSETQRNKGNFPGRFSGRQFSNSRSEMNVSTLELGDSALYLCASSSGLAGGKTTDTQYFGPGTRLTVL.

The gene calls are TRBV6-5 and TRBJ2-7; 8 bases fit TRBD2. The CDR3 covers 15 residues. V trimming: 6 bases; J trimming: 4 bases; junction bases outside the gene matches: 11. Germline lookup yields CDR1 MNHEY and CDR2 SVGAGI. CDR3 DNA sequence: TGTGCCAGCAGACCAATAGCGGGAAACCATTACGAGCAGTACTTC. As protein: CASRPIAGNHYEQYF.

This clone was counted a single time. V is TRBV4-1 and J is TRBJ2-5; 7 bases agree with TRBD1. Trimming at V came to 1 base and at J to 7 bases, leaving 9 bases not matched to a gene. The germline V gene encodes CDR1 MGHRA and CDR2 YSYEKL. This CDR3 has 15 amino acids. The CDR3 DNA follows: TGCGCCAGCAGCCAAGGATGGAGACAGGGCGCGACCCAGTACTTC. Its protein product is CASSQGWRQGATQYF.

The chain combines TRBV19 with TRBJ1-4; a possible D gene is TRBD1 (6 bases). This CDR3 is 17 amino acids long. In germline, CDR1 is LNHDA, CDR2 SQIVND (reference sequence). The V end was cut by 0 bases, the J end by 6 bases, with 17 bases between. CDR3 in DNA: TGTGCCAGTAGTATAGAAAGATACGGGACACCCGATGAAAAACTGTTTTTT. Its translation is CASSIERYGTPDEKLFF.

V and J are TRBV18 and TRBJ2-7; D tentatively fits TRBD1 or TRBD2 (6 bases each). Germline CDR1 reads KGHSH; CDR2 reads LQKENI. There are 14 residues in the CDR3. V was pared by 3 bases and J by 6 bases, with 15 bases between. The CDR3 DNA reads TGTGCCAGCTCACCTCTGGGGGGCGTGGGCGAGCAGTACTTC. Translation gives CASSPLGGVGEQYF.

This chain uses TRBV5-1 with TRBJ2-1; TRBD2 agrees at 9 bases. The CDR3 has 15 amino acids. V lost 0 bases, J lost 9 bases, and 7 bases stayed unmatched. The germline gives CDR1 SGHRS, CDR2 YFSETQ. The CDR3 sequence: CASSLVSGSRVEQFF. As DNA, the CDR3 is TGCGCCAGCAGCTTGGTTAGCGGGAGTAGGGTTGAGCAGTTCTTC.

The rearrangement uses TRBV20-1 and TRBJ1-1; no clear D. V lost 5 bases to trimming and J lost 11 bases, with 12 bases between them. The CDR3 contains 10 residues. The germline CDR1 and CDR2 sequences are DFQATT and SNEGSKA (reference sequence). The CDR3 here is CSASPRGAFF. The CDR3 DNA is TGCAGTGCTTCCCCCCGGGGTGCTTTCTTT.

J is TRBJ2-3 and V is TRBV5-6, with 8 nucleotides matching TRBD1. Germline V gene data show CDR1 as SGHDT and CDR2 as YYEEEE. V dropped 1 base and J dropped 4; count of bases not matched to a gene: 8. The length of the CDR3 is 16 residues. The CDR3 protein is CASSLTWTGYPDTQYF. In DNA, the CDR3 is TGTGCCAGCAGCTTGACCTGGACAGGGTACCCAGATACGCAGTATTTT. Full variable domain (remainder filled in from reference TRBV5-6 and TRBJ2-3): DAGVTQSPTHLIKTRGQQVTLRCSPKSGHDTVSWYQQALGQGPQFIFQYYEEEERQRGNFPDRFSGHQFPNYSSELNVNALLLGDSALYLCASSLTWTGYPDTQYFGPGTRLTVL.

This clone was recorded only once. The DNA for the CDR3 is TGTGCCAGCAGCTTTGGGGCCCTAACCTACAATGAGCAGTTCTTC. Translated: CASSFGALTYNEQFF. The rearrangement joins TRBV7-9 to TRBJ2-1; D possibly corresponds to TRBD1 (5 bases). V lost 3 bases, J lost 2 bases, and 11 bases lay in between. The CDR3 has 15 amino acids. Germline lookup yields CDR1 SEHNR and CDR2 FQNEAQ (reference sequence).

The chain combines TRBV29-1 with TRBJ2-7; 7 bases map to TRBD2. Germline CDR1 reads SQVTM; CDR2 reads ANQGSEA. With V trimmed by 7 bases and J by 6 bases, 12 bases remained unmatched. This CDR3 contains 13 residues. DNA for the CDR3: TGCAGCGCCCAAAATGGGGAGGGAACCGAGCAGTACTTC. Protein sequence: CSAQNGEGTEQYF.

The V call is TRBV9, the J call TRBJ2-7; no clear D. This CDR3 is 15 amino acids long. The germline gives CDR1 SGDLS, CDR2 YYNGEE. The germline V and J ends were trimmed by 4 bases and 5 bases, with 19 bases remaining between them. The CDR3 here is CASSPTANPLHEQYF. The CDR3 DNA sequence: TGTGCCAGCAGCCCTACAGCGAACCCCCTACACGAGCAGTACTTC. The full variable domain, rest sourced from reference TRBV9 and TRBJ2-7, is DSGVTQTPKHLITATGQRVTLRCSPRSGDLSVYWYQQSLDQGLQFLIQYYNGEERAKGNILERFSAQQFPDLHSELNLSSLELGDSALYFCASSPTANPLHEQYFGPGTRLTVT.

The chain joins TRBV18 to TRBJ2-1; 9 bases are shared with TRBD2. The CDR3 length is 16 residues. CDR1 is KGHSH, CDR2 LQKENI, per germline. V was pared by 3 bases and J by 6 bases, with 9 bases of the junction left unmatched. Written as DNA, the CDR3 is TGTGCCAGCTCACCTTCTAGCGGGGCTTCACCCAATGAGCAGTTCTTC. Protein: CASSPSSGASPNEQFF. Full variable domain (missing parts from reference TRBV18 and TRBJ2-1): NAGVMQNPRHLVRRRGQEARLRCSPMKGHSHVYWYRQLPEEGLKFMVYLQKENIIDESGMPKERFSAEFPKEGPSILRIQQVVRGDSAAYFCASSPSSGASPNEQFFGPGTRLTVL.

J is TRBJ2-7 and V is TRBV5-5; 10 bases map to TRBD2. Losses at the gene ends were 1 base for V and 3 bases for J; bases not matched to a gene: 4. Per germline, CDR1 SGHKS and CDR2 YYEKEE (reference sequence). The CDR3 is made up of 15 amino acids. CDR3 sequence reads: CASSLRASGSYEQYF. The CDR3 DNA sequence: TGTGCCAGCAGCTTGAGGGCTAGCGGGAGCTACGAGCAGTACTTC.

The chain links TRBV15 to TRBJ2-1; 9 nucleotides agree with TRBD1. Trimming took 5 bases from V and 9 from J; bases not matched to a gene: 23. The CDR3 length is 19 residues. The germline V gene has CDR1 LNHNV and CDR2 YYDKDF (reference sequence). Written as DNA, the CDR3 is TGTGCCACCAGCGCCACAGGGGGCGATTCCCCACGTCGGCGGAGTGAGCAGTTCTTC. Protein product: CATSATGGDSPRRRSEQFF.

In DNA, the CDR3 is TGCGCCAGCAGCTTCCCCGGGACAGGGGGGGTAGATACGCAGTATTTT. Its translation is CASSFPGTGGVDTQYF. The rearrangement joins TRBV5-1 to TRBJ2-3; 11 bases map to TRBD1. V lost 2 bases and J lost 5; bases outside the gene matches: 7. Germline-derived CDR1 and CDR2 are SGHRS and YFSETQ. This CDR3 comprises 16 residues.

The chain joins TRBV5-1 to TRBJ2-1; 10 nucleotides agree with TRBD2. The CDR3 is 16 residues long. The V and J ends lost 0 bases and 2 bases, in that order; junction bases with no gene match: 2. Germline loops: CDR1 SGHRS, CDR2 YFSETQ. CDR3 nucleotides: TGCGCCAGCAGCTTGGCTAGCGGGAGACCCTACAATGAGCAGTTCTTC. Protein sequence: CASSLASGRPYNEQFF.

J is TRBJ2-7 and V is TRBV20-1; D not certain. Germline lookup yields CDR1 DFQATT and CDR2 SNEGSKA (reference sequence). Trimming took 3 bases from V and 6 from J, leaving 9 bases between them. The CDR3 runs 11 residues. CDR3 amino acids: CSASSDSEQYF. Here the CDR3 DNA reads TGCAGTGCTAGTTCCGATTCCGAGCAGTACTTC.

The chain uses TRBV28 and TRBJ2-1; 8 nucleotides match TRBD1. The CDR3 covers 13 residues. Germline assignment: CDR1 MDHEN and CDR2 SYDVKM. J was trimmed by 8 bases and V by 5 bases; bases with no gene match: 5. The CDR3 loop is CASSKAGGDEQFF. CDR3 bases: TGTGCCAGCAGTAAAGCAGGGGGCGATGAGCAGTTCTTC.

About this clone: Additional DNA sequences in this sample encode the identical CDR3. The genes are TRBV5-1 and TRBJ2-2; D remains unclear. V lost 4 bases and J 4 bases, leaving 8 bases between the germline ends. CDR3 size: 13 residues. The germline V gene has CDR1 SGHRS and CDR2 YFSETQ. The CDR3, as DNA: TGCGCCAGCAGCCCTCAAGGCACCGGGGAGCTGTTTTTT. Encoded protein: CASSPQGTGELFF.